This T cell receptor (beta chain) is drawn from a study of CD8+ T cells in alopecia areata. On this clone itself: The antigen is unknown.

The CDR3 sequence is 14 residues long. In germline, CDR1 is SGHVS, CDR2 FQNEAQ. Trimming took 5 bases from V and 0 from J; bases not matched to a gene: 0. Treatment in this sample: oral pan-JAK inhibitor, 5-10 mg twice daily. RNA, once extracted, was reverse transcribed into cDNA for use as the sequencing template. Here immunoSEQ multiplex PCR was the method, and the copy in TCRdb shows in-frame clones only, minus some. The sample lists fewer than 250,000 clones, roughly two fifths seen once, with 0.48% in the top ten. Overall study results and limits: Relative to normal scalp, lesional scalp, especially alopecia totalis/universalis, showed higher clonality.

The genes are TRBV7-8 and TRBJ2-2; 7 bases are shared with TRBD2. This specimen consisted of CD4+ T cells sorted from blood, obtained at approximately week 30, from a patient treated with tofacitinib. The receptor was isolated from a human donor with alopecia areata. CDR3 sequence (DNA): TGTGCCAGCAGCGGACTAGCGAACACCGGGGAGCTGTTTTTT. It specifies CASSGLANTGELFF.